This T cell receptor beta chain was recorded in a study of blood T cells in healthy people across ages. Notes on the study in general: TCR beta diversity was tightly associated with the proportion of naive T cells.

A second about 7 to 12 cycle PCR used barcoded and J-beta primers. TCRdb re-analysed the 5' RACE reads in MiXCR, keeping a single row per CDR3 protein. This sample has 650,000 to 1,000,000 distinct CDR3 sequences, with about 36% found just once. This clonotype was counted many times. As yet, its antigen is unknown. CDR3 length: 15 residues. Germline V gene sequence: CDR1 SNHLY, CDR2 FYNNEI. Trimming took off 9 bases at V and 2 bases at J, with 18 bases between the two ends. The chain carries TRBV2 and TRBJ2-3; D possibly matches TRBD1 or TRBD2 (5 bases each). Sequencing input: blood. The TCR comes from a man aged 18-30 years in good health. CDR3 nucleotide sequence: TGTGCCAGTCGCCCCGGGACCTTGAACACAGATACGCAGTATTTT. Protein sequence: CASRPGTLNTDTQYF. Drawing the rest from reference TRBV2 and TRBJ2-3, the complete variable domain is EPEVTQTPSHQVTQMGQEVILRCVPISNHLYFYWYRQILGQKVEFLVSFYNNEISEKSEIFDDQFSVERPDGSNFTLKIRSTKLEDSAMYFCASRPGTLNTDTQYFGPGTRLTVL.